This section outlines one TCR beta chain sequence together with its context. This record belongs to a study of metastatic and nonmetastatic thyroid tumors. Study as a whole: The authors compared repertoires across blood and tumor or nodule tissue from malignant and benign thyroid patients.

All patients reached thyroid surgery having received no treatment beforehand. TCRdb re-processed the PCR reads through MiXCR. The sample shows 35,000 to 40,000 clones, about 26% of them seen only once. Germline V gene lookup returns CDR1 SGHAT and CDR2 FQNNGV. V lost 0 bases and J 4 bases, leaving 9 bases between the germline ends. The CDR3 contains 15 residues. The chain has TRBV11-2 and TRBJ2-2; D unclear. The sequenced material came from blood. The sequence derives from a male donor with papillary thyroid cancer or a benign thyroid nodule (not recorded which). Some clones in this sample may be carry-over from other donors' samples. DNA for the CDR3: TGTGCCAGCAGCTTAGAACCCTCGGGCACCGGGGAGCTGTTTTTT. Amino acid sequence: CASSLEPSGTGELFF.